Each of the 14 T cell receptor beta chains below was sequenced from the same sample in a study of T cell responses to AZD1222 COVID-19 vaccine. The table came from immunoSEQ multiplex PCR; TCRdb's copy has only in-frame clones and leaves some out. The sample carries roughly 150,000 clones, around 90% recorded once. Sequences were derived from peripheral blood, sampled on day 0 of AZD1222 vaccination. Receptors were obtained from an adult in good health.

The rearrangement links TRBV19 to TRBJ2-5, with D possibly TRBD1 on 6 matching bases. V lost 5 bases to trimming and J lost 2 bases, with 9 bases between them. Per germline, CDR1 LNHDA and CDR2 SQIVND (reference sequence). The CDR3 contains 13 residues. The CDR3 sequence is CASSWTEQETQYF. Written as DNA, the CDR3 is TGTGCCAGTAGTTGGACAGAACAAGAGACCCAGTACTTC.

This clone was detected once. This chain connects TRBV19 to TRBJ1-2, with 10 bases lining up with TRBD1. With 8 bases clipped from V and 8 bases from J, the junction kept 8 bases outside the gene matches. Germline V CDR1 and CDR2: LNHDA, SQIVND (reference sequence). This CDR3 comprises 13 residues. CDR3 sequence (DNA): TGTGCCAGTTTCCAGGACAGGGGGAACGGCTACACCTTC. It yields the protein CASFQDRGNGYTF.

As regards this clone: Other DNA sequences in this sample translate to the same CDR3. V is TRBV4-3 and J is TRBJ1-4; D not resolved. CDR1 is LGHNA and CDR2 is YSLEER in the germline V gene. Trimming stripped 4 bases from V and 0 bases from J, with 9 bases between. The CDR3 has 15 residues. The CDR3 DNA follows: TGCGCCAGCAGCCCTGACGGTGCAACTAATGAAAAACTGTTTTTT. Amino acids: CASSPDGATNEKLFF.

The rearrangement uses TRBV10-3 and TRBJ1-3; D possibly corresponds to TRBD1 (5 bases). Germline V gives CDR1 ENHRY, CDR2 SYGVKD. The CDR3 spans 16 residues. Trimming took 6 bases from V and 0 from J, leaving 15 bases between them. CDR3: CAISPGLRDSGNTIYF. The CDR3 coding sequence is TGTGCCATCAGCCCGGGACTCCGGGACTCTGGAAACACCATATATTTT.

This clone came up once. The rearrangement uses TRBV6-6 and TRBJ1-4, with D hard to call. Trimming removed 5 bases from V and 4 bases from J, with 11 bases in between. Per the germline V gene, CDR1 is MNHNY and CDR2 is SVGAGI (reference sequence). The CDR3 has 14 amino acids. The CDR3 DNA reads TGTGCCAGCAGTAGGACGCCGGATAATGAAAAACTGTTTTTT. Amino acids: CASSRTPDNEKLFF.

This chain uses TRBV5-5 with TRBJ1-1, with D unclear. The V end lost 0 bases, the J end lost 6 bases, and 9 bases lay between the germline ends. This CDR3 contains 13 residues. Germline CDR1 is SGHKS and CDR2 is YYEKEE (reference sequence). In DNA, the CDR3 is TGTGCCAGCAGCTTGGAGTGGGGTTCTGAAGCTTTCTTT. Encoded protein: CASSLEWGSEAFF.

The chain has TRBV11-2 and TRBJ2-7, with D tentatively TRBD2 (6 bases). Germline lookup yields CDR1 SGHAT and CDR2 FQNNGV. The CDR3 is 17 residues long. V was shortened by 4 bases and J by 2 bases, with 21 bases between the two germline ends. This CDR3 is CASSYGTGAATTYEQYF. In nucleotides, the CDR3 is TGTGCCAGCAGCTATGGGACTGGGGCAGCCACCACCTACGAGCAGTACTTC.

The chain has TRBV28 and TRBJ1-3, with 8 bases that match TRBD1. Germline values: CDR1 MDHEN, CDR2 SYDVKM. With V trimmed by 10 bases and J by 7 bases, 9 bases remained unmatched. The CDR3 spans 13 residues. CDR3 protein: CATALDRVNTIYF. CDR3 nucleotides: TGTGCCACCGCTCTGGACAGGGTTAACACCATATATTTT.

This chain connects TRBV6-1 to TRBJ2-2, with a possible D match to TRBD2 (5 bases). This CDR3 is built from 13 residues. The V gene's germline CDR1 is MNHNS and CDR2 SASEGT. V was shortened by 2 bases and J by 5 bases, with 6 bases between the two germline ends. The chain's CDR3 is CASSETRTGELFF. The DNA of the CDR3 is TGTGCCAGCAGTGAAACTAGGACCGGGGAGCTGTTTTTT.

CDR3 DNA: TGTGCCAGCAGGTCCGGGACAATCTACAATGAGCAGTTCTTC. It encodes CASRSGTIYNEQFF. The chain uses TRBV28 and TRBJ2-1, with D perhaps TRBD1 (6 bases). CDR1 is MDHEN, CDR2 SYDVKM, per germline. V gave up 6 bases and J gave up 3 bases, with 12 bases separating them. The CDR3 sequence is 14 residues long. Using reference TRBV28 and TRBJ2-1 for the parts outside the CDR3, the full variable domain is DVKVTQSSRYLVKRTGEKVFLECVQDMDHENMFWYRQDPGLGLRLIYFSYDVKMKEKGDIPEGYSVSREKKERFSLILESASTNQTSMYLCASRSGTIYNEQFFGPGTRLTVL.

On this clone: Other DNA sequences in the same sample also yield this CDR3. The V and J genes are TRBV18 and TRBJ2-5; no firm D call. CDR3 length: 13 residues. Germline lookup yields CDR1 KGHSH and CDR2 LQKENI. The V end lost 0 bases, the J end lost 3 bases, and 5 bases lay between the germline ends. The CDR3 protein is CASSPPSEETQYF. Here the CDR3 DNA reads TGTGCCAGCTCACCACCGTCGGAAGAGACCCAGTACTTC. The variable domain in full, with the rest retrieved from reference TRBV18 and TRBJ2-5, is NAGVMQNPRHLVRRRGQEARLRCSPMKGHSHVYWYRQLPEEGLKFMVYLQKENIIDESGMPKERFSAEFPKEGPSILRIQQVVRGDSAAYFCASSPPSEETQYFGPGTRLLVL.

The chain employs TRBV2 and TRBJ2-3; 10 bases match TRBD2. The V gene's germline CDR1 is SNHLY and CDR2 FYNNEI. Trimming removed 3 bases from V and 0 bases from J; junction bases left unmatched: 9. This CDR3 has 18 amino acids. The CDR3 loop reads CASSETSGSSPSTDTQYF. The CDR3 DNA sequence: TGTGCCAGCAGTGAGACTAGCGGGTCTAGCCCTAGCACAGATACGCAGTATTTT.

This rearrangement joins TRBV12-3 or TRBV12-4 to TRBJ2-1; possibly TRBD1 for D (6 bases). The CDR3 totals 11 residues. Trimming took 7 bases from V and 9 from J, leaving 10 bases between them. CDR3 coding DNA: TGTGCCAGCACCCTAGGGGGTGAGCAGTTCTTC. Translation: CASTLGGEQFF.

The V call is TRBV14, the J call TRBJ2-6, with a weak D call TRBD2 (6 bases). Trimming left V 5 bases short and J 5 bases short, with 13 bases between. The CDR3 contains 15 residues. Germline V gene sequence: CDR1 SGHDN, CDR2 FVKESK. The CDR3 is CASSAGPPWANVLTF. CDR3 coding DNA: TGTGCCAGCAGCGCGGGACCCCCCTGGGCCAACGTCCTGACTTTC.